This TCR beta chain was captured in a study of blood T cell repertoires in COVID-19. Study-wide background: Sources were T cells, B-cell-depleted T cells, or PBMCs; the material itself was cDNA or gDNA.

The assay was immunoSEQ multiplex PCR, and TCRdb's table has in-frame clones only and misses some. The sample has hundreds of thousands of clones, more than 75% seen once. This clone was recorded only once. CDR1 is DFQATT, CDR2 SNEGSKA, per germline (reference sequence). CDR3 length: 15 amino acids. Trimming took 3 bases from V and 5 from J; bases not matched to a gene: 10. The source material was peripheral blood. The V and J genes are TRBV20-1 and TRBJ2-5; 9 positions agree with TRBD2. The clonotype comes from a woman aged 18-29 years who had recovered from COVID-19. In DNA, the CDR3 is TGCAGTGCTAGTTTGCCTAGCGGGATAAGGGAGACCCAGTACTTC. It translates to CSASLPSGIRETQYF.